Listed below are T cell receptor beta chains from one sample, sequenced in a study of human T cells and chemical hapten exposure. TCRdb passed the RACE reads through MiXCR, listing each CDR3 protein once. This sample yields more than 55,000 distinct CDR3 sequences, of which roughly 9.2% are seen a single time; 3% to 4% belongs to the top ten. The source was whole blood, collected in connection with sensitization to the hapten diphenylcyclopropenone (DPC). Receptors originate from a woman aged 35 to 49 with alopecia areata. Some clones in this sample may be carry-over from other donors' samples. Each CDR3 is given with its conserved first and last residue. A D gene is named only where the DNA matches it firmly. Expanded clones get a size class; other rows say once, few or many, or leave the size out.

abundance,d_gene,j_gene,v_gene,CDR3nt,CDR3aa
NA,NA,TRBJ1-1,TRBV14,TGTGCCAGCAGCCAGAGAAGGACTGAAGCTTTCTTT,CASSQRRTEAFF
NA,NA,TRBJ2-5,TRBV7-2,TGTGCCAGCAGCTTACCAGGGGCGCTCGGAGAGACCCAGTACTTC,CASSLPGALGETQYF
many,TRBD1,TRBJ2-1,TRBV10-1,TGCGCCAGCAGTGAGCGGACAGGGTGGTCCTACAATGAGCAGTTCTTC,CASSERTGWSYNEQFF
many,NA,TRBJ2-5,TRBV7-2,TGTGCCAGCAGCTTAGGACCGATCCAAGAGACCCAGTACTTC,CASSLGPIQETQYF
few,NA,TRBJ2-7,TRBV11-2,TGTGCCAGCAGCTTCCGGACGGCCTCGGGGCAGTACTTC,CASSFRTASGQYF
NA,NA,TRBJ1-5,TRBV19,TGTGCCAGTAGTATATTTGAGGGGAACAATCAGCCCCAGCATTTT,CASSIFEGNNQPQHF
NA,NA,TRBJ1-5,TRBV5-6,TGTGCCAGCAGTTCAGTGTATAGCAATCAGCCCCAGCATTTT,CASSSVYSNQPQHF
NA,NA,TRBJ1-5,TRBV7-9,TGTGCCAGCAGCCCGACCGGCCTTGGCAATCAGCCCCAGCATTTT,CASSPTGLGNQPQHF
many,NA,TRBJ1-3,TRBV11-2,TGTGCCAGCAGCTCCCTAGCCTCTGGAAACACCATATATTTT,CASSSLASGNTIYF
many,NA,TRBJ2-5,TRBV6-1,TGTGCCAGCAGTAACGACAGCAGGTCGGGGGAGACCCAGTACTTC,CASSNDSRSGETQYF
few,TRBD1,TRBJ2-3,TRBV5-1,TGCGCCAGCAGCTTCGGACAGGGCAACCTTGGGCAGTATTTT,CASSFGQGNLGQYF
many,TRBD1,TRBJ1-2,TRBV3-1,TGTGCCAGCAGCCCTACCCGGACAGGATCCTATGGCTACACCTTC,CASSPTRTGSYGYTF